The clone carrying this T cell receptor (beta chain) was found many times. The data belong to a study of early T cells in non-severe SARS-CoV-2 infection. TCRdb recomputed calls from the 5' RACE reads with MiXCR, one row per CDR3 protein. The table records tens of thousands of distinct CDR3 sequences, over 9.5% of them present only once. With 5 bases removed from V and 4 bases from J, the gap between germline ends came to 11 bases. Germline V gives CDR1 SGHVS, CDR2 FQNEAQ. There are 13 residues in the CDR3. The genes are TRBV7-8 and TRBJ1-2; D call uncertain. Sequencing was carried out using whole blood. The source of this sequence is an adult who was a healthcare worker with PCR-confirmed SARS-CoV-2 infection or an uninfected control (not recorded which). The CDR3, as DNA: TGTGCCAGCAGCGGCGGACGGACCTATGGCTACACCTTC. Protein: CASSGGRTYGYTF.